This T cell receptor beta chain is from a study of T-cell memory formation after mild COVID-19. Study summary: Each donor largely had its own TCR clusters.

Germline CDR1 reads SGHVS; CDR2 reads FQNEAQ. V lost 2 bases, J lost 2 bases, and 23 bases lay in between. The CDR3 is 19 amino acids. Whole-study findings and limits: Later expanders leaned CD4+, whereas clones that contracted between day 15 and 85 were balanced CD4/CD8. Mainly in CM and EM were contracting CD4+ clones; CD8+ were in EMRA.

5'RACE with constant-segment primers yielded barcoded, UMI-tagged TCR alpha and TCR beta cDNA libraries. TCRdb recomputed calls from the 5' RACE reads with MiXCR, one row per CDR3 protein. The sample records 540,000 or so distinct CDR3 sequences, over 20% being singletons. This clonotype showed up just once. Its matching antigen is unknown. This rearrangement joins TRBV7-8 to TRBJ2-3; D is unclear. This sequence originates from an adult woman who had mild COVID-19 (a few samples of this study predate the infection). Cell type and time point are not known. The sample was PBMCs or a T cell subset sorted from them (not recorded which). As DNA, the CDR3 is TGTGCCAGCAGCTTATTGTTTTTGGGGTCTTCCGCCTACACAGATACGCAGTATTTT. Residues: CASSLLFLGSSAYTDTQYF.